The 29 T cell receptor beta chains in this list originate from one sample, sequenced in a study of chemoradiotherapy in HPV16-positive cancers. This table comes from immunoSEQ multiplex PCR, and its TCRdb copy is limited to in-frame clones, with some not included. The sample yields over 20,000 clones, roughly 73% seen once. The specimen was taken from a patient who underwent chemoradiotherapy. The receptors stem from a human donor with HPV-associated anogenital cancer.

The chain combines TRBV5-1 with TRBJ1-4; D is unclear. Trimming stripped 2 bases from V and 7 bases from J, with 15 bases between. The CDR3 consists of 15 residues. Germline values: CDR1 SGHRS, CDR2 YFSETQ. CDR3: CASSLSHGEGEKLFF. CDR3 coding DNA: TGCGCCAGCAGCTTAAGCCACGGGGAGGGTGAAAAACTGTTTTTT.

This clone was seen more than once but under ten times. The genes are TRBV2 and TRBJ1-5, with 9 bases lining up with TRBD1. Germline loops: CDR1 SNHLY, CDR2 FYNNEI. The CDR3 length is 17 residues. V dropped 5 bases and J dropped 0; count of bases not matched to a gene: 8. Here the CDR3 DNA reads TGTGCCAGCAGTAAGAGGACAGGGGATCATAGCAATCAGCCCCAGCATTTT. It translates to CASSKRTGDHSNQPQHF.

Here the CDR3 reads CASSTSTGRDQPQHF. The CDR3 DNA is TGTGCCAGCAGCACTTCGACAGGGCGTGATCAGCCCCAGCATTTT. The chain couples TRBV7-9 to TRBJ1-5; 7 bases map to TRBD1. The V and J ends lost 5 bases and 5 bases, in that order; junction bases with no gene match: 9. This CDR3 has 15 amino acids. Germline assignment: CDR1 SEHNR and CDR2 FQNEAQ (reference sequence).

The V and J genes are TRBV7-9 and TRBJ2-3; D possibly corresponds to TRBD2 (6 bases). This CDR3 spans 16 amino acids. Germline V gene lookup returns CDR1 SEHNR and CDR2 FQNEAQ (reference sequence). With 5 bases removed from V and 1 base from J, the gap between germline ends came to 16 bases. This chain's CDR3 is CASSPSGAGRTDTQYF. The CDR3 DNA reads as TGTGCCAGCAGCCCATCCGGAGCGGGCCGCACAGATACGCAGTATTTT.

The table lists this clone with a count of one. The V and J genes are TRBV6-4 and TRBJ2-6, with D tentatively TRBD1 (5 bases). V lost 1 base, J lost 4 bases, and 14 bases lay in between. This CDR3 spans 17 amino acids. CDR1 and CDR2 from the germline V gene are MRHNA and SNTAGT. The CDR3 protein is CASSDLPGGAGANVLTF. The CDR3 bases are TGTGCCAGCAGTGACTTACCGGGTGGGGCAGGGGCCAACGTCCTGACTTTC.

The chain joins TRBV5-1 to TRBJ1-4, with TRBD1 matching over 9 bases. Trimming took 0 bases from V and 8 from J; bases not matched to a gene: 2. This CDR3 contains 14 residues. The germline V gene has CDR1 SGHRS and CDR2 YFSETQ. The CDR3 reads CASSLVGQGEKLFF. CDR3 DNA: TGCGCCAGCAGCTTGGTAGGACAGGGGGAAAAACTGTTTTTT.

This clone has only one observation. The genes are TRBV7-2 and TRBJ2-3; no clear D gene. The V end lost 5 bases, the J end lost 13 bases, and 16 bases lay between the germline ends. This CDR3 is built from 12 residues. CDR1 and CDR2 (germline): SGHTA, FQGNSA. DNA of the CDR3: TGTGCCAGCAGCCCTAAAGGGTCCCCTGAGTATTTT. Protein product: CASSPKGSPEYF.

J is TRBJ2-7 and V is TRBV6-6; the D is unclear. The V end lost 6 bases, the J end lost 7 bases, and 10 bases lay between the germline ends. The length of the CDR3 is 11 residues. The germline gives CDR1 MNHNY, CDR2 SVGAGI (reference sequence). The CDR3 spells CASSLDGEQYF. Here the CDR3 DNA reads TGTGCCAGCAGCCTGGACGGGGAGCAGTACTTC.

The chain recombines TRBV27 with TRBJ1-5, with a weak D call TRBD1 (5 bases). Between the trimmed V and J ends, which lost 5 bases and 3 bases, there was a span of 11 bases. The V gene's germline CDR1 is MNHEY and CDR2 SMNVEV (reference sequence). The CDR3 length is 14 residues. CDR3 residues: CASSPRGPNQPQHF. The CDR3 region has the DNA TGTGCCAGCAGTCCTCGGGGCCCCAATCAGCCCCAGCATTTT.

V usage is TRBV19 and J usage is TRBJ1-3, with 7 bases lining up with TRBD1. Germline V gives CDR1 LNHDA, CDR2 SQIVND (reference sequence). The CDR3 is made up of 15 amino acids. J lost 0 bases, V lost 7 bases, and 6 bases had no gene match. In DNA form, the CDR3 reads TGTGCCAGTAAGGACAGGAGGTCCTCTGGAAACACCATATATTTT. Translated, it gives CASKDRRSSGNTIYF.

The V gene is TRBV5-1, the J gene TRBJ1-3, with a tentative D call TRBD1 (5 bases). Trimming shortened V by 0 bases and J by 0 bases, and 7 bases separated the two germline ends. Germline V gene lookup returns CDR1 SGHRS and CDR2 YFSETQ. This CDR3 comprises 15 residues. The CDR3: CASSLAGGSGNTIYF. The CDR3 DNA reads TGCGCCAGCAGCTTGGCTGGGGGCTCTGGAAACACCATATATTTT.

This chain uses TRBV29-1 with TRBJ2-7, with 13 bases identical to TRBD2. The germline CDR1 and CDR2 sequences are SQVTM and ANQGSEA. CDR3 size: 15 residues. With V trimmed by 4 bases and J by 7 bases, 10 bases remained unmatched. The CDR3 here is CSVGTSGSGGGEQYF. In DNA form, the CDR3 reads TGCAGCGTTGGGACTAGCGGGAGCGGCGGGGGTGAGCAGTACTTC.

This chain links TRBV7-8 with TRBJ1-5; D gene uncertain. Germline CDR1 is SGHVS and CDR2 is FQNEAQ. The CDR3 spans 16 residues. V gave up 2 bases and J gave up 1 base, with 12 bases separating them. The CDR3 protein is CASSLRNSRSNQPQHF. Here the CDR3 DNA reads TGTGCCAGCAGCTTACGAAACAGTAGGAGCAATCAGCCCCAGCATTTT.

Note on this clone: Different DNA sequences within this sample yield the same CDR3. CDR3 sequence: CASSVAGTDYGYTF. DNA of the CDR3: TGTGCCAGCAGCGTAGCGGGGACGGATTATGGCTACACCTTC. This chain connects TRBV9 to TRBJ1-2; D possibly corresponds to TRBD1 (5 bases). This CDR3 is built from 14 residues. V was pared by 0 bases and J by 5 bases, with 11 bases between. The germline V gene has CDR1 SGDLS and CDR2 YYNGEE. The full variable domain, in which reference TRBV9 and TRBJ1-2 provide the parts outside the CDR3, is DSGVTQTPKHLITATGQRVTLRCSPRSGDLSVYWYQQSLDQGLQFLIQYYNGEERAKGNILERFSAQQFPDLHSELNLSSLELGDSALYFCASSVAGTDYGYTFGSGTRLTVV.

The chain is built from TRBV11-3 and TRBJ2-1; D perhaps matches TRBD2 (5 bases). From germline, CDR1 is SGHNT and CDR2 YENEEA. This CDR3 is 13 amino acids long. V lost 4 bases and J 9 bases, leaving 13 bases between the germline ends. The DNA of the CDR3 is TGTGCCAGCAGCTACATGAGGGTCGGTGAGCAGTTCTTC. The encoded protein is CASSYMRVGEQFF.

The rearrangement uses TRBV28 and TRBJ1-6; TRBD1 matches at 8 bases. CDR3 length equals 14 residues. Germline CDR1 MDHEN, CDR2 SYDVKM. Unmatched junction bases numbered 5, after V lost 6 bases and J lost 7 bases. This chain's CDR3 is CASSPGQGNSPLHF. The CDR3 DNA reads as TGTGCCAGCAGCCCCGGACAGGGAAATTCACCCCTCCACTTT.

J is TRBJ2-3 and V is TRBV19; tentatively, D is TRBD1 (5 bases). The CDR3 contains 16 residues. Trimming removed 6 bases from V and 3 bases from J, with 19 bases in between. CDR1 is LNHDA and CDR2 is SQIVND in the germline V gene (reference sequence). In DNA form, the CDR3 reads TGTGCCAGTAGCGCCAACCAGGGAAGTAGGACAGATACGCAGTATTTT. Amino acids: CASSANQGSRTDTQYF.

The sample holds one count of this clone. The chain joins TRBV11-2 to TRBJ2-1; D is ambiguous. Germline CDR1 reads SGHAT; CDR2 reads FQNNGV. V was shortened by 4 bases and J by 6 bases, with 10 bases between the two germline ends. The CDR3 has 13 amino acids. The CDR3 region is CASSSVRSNEQFF. CDR3 coding DNA: TGTGCCAGCAGCTCGGTGCGGAGCAATGAGCAGTTCTTC.

The rearrangement joins TRBV27 to TRBJ1-1; D unclear. CDR1 and CDR2 (germline): MNHEY, SMNVEV (reference sequence). This CDR3 spans 13 amino acids. V was clipped by 1 base and J by 5 bases, with 8 bases between them. The CDR3 reads CASSLWLGTEAFF. In nucleotides, the CDR3 is TGTGCCAGCAGTTTATGGCTTGGGACTGAAGCTTTCTTT.

This clone has a handful of counts. The CDR3 DNA sequence: TGTGCCAGCAGCCCGGAGGCAGGGGTGGGCAAAAACATTCAGTACTTC. It yields the protein CASSPEAGVGKNIQYF. The V and J genes are TRBV7-2 and TRBJ2-4; weak D call: TRBD1 (6 bases). This CDR3 has 16 residues. Germline V gene data show CDR1 as SGHTA and CDR2 as FQGNSA. V dropped 5 bases and J dropped 3 bases, with 17 bases sitting between them.

This clone was observed once. This chain joins TRBV27 and TRBJ2-1; D perhaps matches TRBD2 (6 bases). Germline V gives CDR1 MNHEY, CDR2 SMNVEV (reference sequence). Trimming left V 3 bases short and J 11 bases short, with 14 bases between. This CDR3 is 13 amino acids long. The CDR3 loop reads CASSFRGLFQQFF. CDR3 nucleotide sequence: TGTGCCAGCAGTTTCCGGGGGTTGTTCCAGCAGTTCTTC.

The chain has TRBV5-4 and TRBJ2-7; TRBD1 matches at 8 bases. CDR1 is SGHNT, CDR2 YYREEE, per germline (reference sequence). The CDR3 has 17 residues. Unmatched junction bases numbered 14, after V lost 2 bases and J lost 4 bases. This chain's CDR3 is CASSLPTTGVDAYEQYF. DNA of the CDR3: TGTGCCAGCAGCTTACCGACGACAGGGGTAGACGCTTACGAGCAGTACTTC.

CDR3 DNA: TGTGCCAGTAGGGACAGGGGGCGCGGGAATGAGCAGTTCTTC. This encodes CASRDRGRGNEQFF. The gene calls are TRBV19 and TRBJ2-1; 11 bases agree with TRBD1. The CDR3 spans 14 residues. V dropped 6 bases and J dropped 7; count of bases not matched to a gene: 5. The germline CDR1 and CDR2 sequences are LNHDA and SQIVND (reference sequence).

The chain combines TRBV7-2 with TRBJ1-1; 7 bases are shared with TRBD1. This CDR3 comprises 14 residues. CDR1 and CDR2 from the germline V gene are SGHTA and FQGNSA. V lost 5 bases, J lost 6 bases, and 9 bases stayed unmatched. CDR3 residues: CASSTNTGAAEAFF. CDR3 nucleotide sequence: TGTGCCAGCAGCACAAATACAGGGGCCGCTGAAGCTTTCTTT.

This clone ranks as medium-sized (0.01 to 0.1%). This chain links TRBV5-1 with TRBJ1-1, with TRBD1 identical over 8 bases. Germline V lookup: CDR1 SGHRS, CDR2 YFSETQ. Trimming removed 0 bases from V and 11 bases from J; junction bases left unmatched: 9. The CDR3 covers 14 residues. CDR3: CASSLAGTGSGAFF. The CDR3 DNA reads TGCGCCAGCAGCTTGGCCGGGACAGGATCCGGGGCTTTCTTT.

This chain links TRBV6-1 with TRBJ1-5; perhaps TRBD1 as D (6 bases). Germline CDR1 MNHNS, CDR2 SASEGT. Trimming removed 4 bases from V and 7 bases from J, with 23 bases in between. The CDR3 contains 17 residues. The CDR3 protein is CASSGPPFGGQGQPQHF. The CDR3 DNA reads as TGTGCCAGCAGTGGACCCCCCTTTGGGGGGCAGGGCCAGCCCCAGCATTTT.

CDR3 sequence (DNA): TGTGCCTGGACCCAAATAGGGACAGGGTTGGCGTATAATTCACCCCTCCACTTT. Its protein is CAWTQIGTGLAYNSPLHF. This chain uses TRBV30 with TRBJ1-6; TRBD1 aligns across 9 bases. Trimming cost V 4 bases and J 4 bases; bases outside gene matches: 14. The germline gives CDR1 GTSNPN, CDR2 SVGIG (reference sequence). This CDR3 contains 18 residues.

This clone was counted once. V gene TRBV18 combines with J gene TRBJ2-1, with 9 bases aligning to TRBD1. Germline V gene lookup returns CDR1 KGHSH and CDR2 LQKENI. The V and J ends lost 2 bases and 12 bases, in that order; junction bases with no gene match: 11. The CDR3 sequence is 15 residues long. The CDR3: CASSPIRTGELGQFF. DNA of the CDR3: TGTGCCAGCTCACCAATAAGGACAGGGGAACTTGGGCAGTTCTTC.

The chain uses TRBV4-1 and TRBJ1-3, with unresolved D. The length of the CDR3 is 16 residues. CDR1 MGHRA and CDR2 YSYEKL come from the germline V gene. V shed 4 bases and J shed 2 bases, with 15 bases lying between them. CDR3 region: CASSPYRALTGNTIYF. In DNA form, the CDR3 reads TGCGCCAGCAGCCCATACCGGGCCCTGACTGGAAACACCATATATTTT.